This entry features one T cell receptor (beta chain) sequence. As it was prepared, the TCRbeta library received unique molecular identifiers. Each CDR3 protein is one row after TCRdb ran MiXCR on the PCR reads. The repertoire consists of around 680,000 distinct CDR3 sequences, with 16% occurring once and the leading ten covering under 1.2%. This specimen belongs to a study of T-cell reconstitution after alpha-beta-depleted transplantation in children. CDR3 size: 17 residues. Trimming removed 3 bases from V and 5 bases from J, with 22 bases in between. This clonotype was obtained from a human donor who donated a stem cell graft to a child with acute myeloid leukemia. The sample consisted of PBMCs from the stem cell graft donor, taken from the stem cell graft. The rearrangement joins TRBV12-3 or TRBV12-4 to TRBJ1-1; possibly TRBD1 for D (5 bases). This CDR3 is CASSLEAGGTGGTEAFF. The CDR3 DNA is TGTGCCAGCAGTTTGGAAGCTGGAGGGACTGGGGGGACTGAAGCTTTCTTT.